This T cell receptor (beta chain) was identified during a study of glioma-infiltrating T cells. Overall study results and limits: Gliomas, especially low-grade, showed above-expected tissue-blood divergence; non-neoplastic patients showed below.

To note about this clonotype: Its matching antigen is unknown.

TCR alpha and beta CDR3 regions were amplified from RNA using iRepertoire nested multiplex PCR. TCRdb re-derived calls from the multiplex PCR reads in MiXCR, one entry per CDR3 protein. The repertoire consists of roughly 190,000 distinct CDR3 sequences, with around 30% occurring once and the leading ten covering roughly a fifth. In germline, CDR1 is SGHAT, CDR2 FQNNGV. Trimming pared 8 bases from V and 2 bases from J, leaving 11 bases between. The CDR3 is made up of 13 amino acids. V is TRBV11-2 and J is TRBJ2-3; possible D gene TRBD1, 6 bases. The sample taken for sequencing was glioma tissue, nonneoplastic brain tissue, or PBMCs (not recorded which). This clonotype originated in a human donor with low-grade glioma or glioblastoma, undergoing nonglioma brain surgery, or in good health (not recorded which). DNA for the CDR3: TGTGCCAGCCACACAGGGAACACAGATACGCAGTATTTT. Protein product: CASHTGNTDTQYF.